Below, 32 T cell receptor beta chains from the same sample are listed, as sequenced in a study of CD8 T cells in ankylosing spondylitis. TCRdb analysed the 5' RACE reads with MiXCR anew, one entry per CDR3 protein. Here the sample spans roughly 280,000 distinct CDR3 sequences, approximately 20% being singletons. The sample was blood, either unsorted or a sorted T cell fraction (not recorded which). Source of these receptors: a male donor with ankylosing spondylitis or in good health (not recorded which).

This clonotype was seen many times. The CDR3 region is CASSLKGMNTEAFF. The DNA for the CDR3 is TGTGCCAGCAGTTTAAAGGGGATGAACACTGAAGCTTTCTTT. V gene TRBV12-3 or TRBV12-4 combines with J gene TRBJ1-1, with D possibly TRBD1 on 5 matching bases. This CDR3 has 14 amino acids. Between the trimmed V and J ends, which lost 2 bases and 0 bases, there was a span of 7 bases.

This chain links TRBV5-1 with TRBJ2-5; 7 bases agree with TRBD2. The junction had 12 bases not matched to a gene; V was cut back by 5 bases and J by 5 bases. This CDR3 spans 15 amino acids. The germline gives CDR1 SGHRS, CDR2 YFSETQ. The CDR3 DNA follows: TGCGCCAGCAGTTACGGACTAGTAGTTGGGGAGACCCAGTACTTC. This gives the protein CASSYGLVVGETQYF.

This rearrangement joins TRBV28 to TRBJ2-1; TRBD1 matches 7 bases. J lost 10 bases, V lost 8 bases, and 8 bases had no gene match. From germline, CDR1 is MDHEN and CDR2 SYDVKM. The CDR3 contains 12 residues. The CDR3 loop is CASPNARGEQFF. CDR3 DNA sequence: TGTGCCAGCCCAAACGCCAGGGGGGAGCAGTTCTTC.

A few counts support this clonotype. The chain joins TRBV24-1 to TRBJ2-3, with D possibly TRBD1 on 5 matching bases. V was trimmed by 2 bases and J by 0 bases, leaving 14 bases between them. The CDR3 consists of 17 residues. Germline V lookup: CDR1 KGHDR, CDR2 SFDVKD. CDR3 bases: TGTGCCACCAGTGATTCCTGGGGCAGCGAAAGCACAGATACGCAGTATTTT. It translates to CATSDSWGSESTDTQYF.

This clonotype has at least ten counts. The CDR3 here is CATSGTGTENYNEQFF. The CDR3, as DNA: TGTGCCACCAGTGGGACCGGGACAGAGAATTACAATGAGCAGTTCTTC. The chain recombines TRBV24-1 with TRBJ2-1, with 7 bases identical to TRBD1. CDR1 is KGHDR and CDR2 is SFDVKD in the germline V gene. The CDR3 is 16 amino acids. The V gene end was trimmed by 5 bases and the J gene end by 4 bases; junction bases not matched to a gene: 10.

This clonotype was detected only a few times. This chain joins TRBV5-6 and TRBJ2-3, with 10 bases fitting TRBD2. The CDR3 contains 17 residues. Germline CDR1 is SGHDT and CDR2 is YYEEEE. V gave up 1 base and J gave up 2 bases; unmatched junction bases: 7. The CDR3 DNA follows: TGTGCCAGCAGCTTGAATCGGCTAGCGGGGGTCACAGATACGCAGTATTTT. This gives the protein CASSLNRLAGVTDTQYF. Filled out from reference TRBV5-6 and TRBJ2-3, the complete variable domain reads DAGVTQSPTHLIKTRGQQVTLRCSPKSGHDTVSWYQQALGQGPQFIFQYYEEEERQRGNFPDRFSGHQFPNYSSELNVNALLLGDSALYLCASSLNRLAGVTDTQYFGPGTRLTVL.

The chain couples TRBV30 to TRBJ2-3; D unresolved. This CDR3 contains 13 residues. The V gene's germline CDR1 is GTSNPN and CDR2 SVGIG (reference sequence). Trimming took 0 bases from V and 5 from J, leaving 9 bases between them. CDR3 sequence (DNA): TGTGCCTGGAGTGTACCGTCGATAGATACGCAGTATTTT. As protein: CAWSVPSIDTQYF.

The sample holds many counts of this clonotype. The CDR3 region has the DNA TGTGCCAGCAGTCAGCTCAGGGCAGCGGGAGAGGACAATGAGCAGTTCTTC. It yields the protein CASSQLRAAGEDNEQFF. The V gene is TRBV27, the J gene TRBJ2-1; TRBD2 aligns across 8 bases. Unmatched junction bases numbered 14, after V lost 5 bases and J lost 5 bases. Germline CDR1 is MNHEY and CDR2 is SMNVEV (reference sequence). The CDR3 contains 17 residues.

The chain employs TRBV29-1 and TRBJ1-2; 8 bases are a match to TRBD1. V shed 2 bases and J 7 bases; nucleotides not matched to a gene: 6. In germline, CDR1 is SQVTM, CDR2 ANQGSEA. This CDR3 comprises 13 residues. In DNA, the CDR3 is TGCAGCGTTGAACCCGACAGGGGCCGTGGCTACACCTTC. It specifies CSVEPDRGRGYTF. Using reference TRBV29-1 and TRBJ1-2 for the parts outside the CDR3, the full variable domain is SAVISQKPSRDICQRGTSLTIQCQVDSQVTMMFWYRQQPGQSLTLIATANQGSEATYESGFVIDKFPISRPNLTFSTLTVSNMSPEDSSIYLCSVEPDRGRGYTFGSGTRLTVV.

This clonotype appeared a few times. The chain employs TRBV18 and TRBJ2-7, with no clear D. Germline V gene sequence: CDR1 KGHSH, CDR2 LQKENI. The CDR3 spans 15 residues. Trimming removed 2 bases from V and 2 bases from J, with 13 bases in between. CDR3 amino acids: CASSPSQTAPYEQYV. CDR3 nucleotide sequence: TGTGCCAGCTCACCATCCCAAACTGCTCCCTACGAGCAGTACGTC.

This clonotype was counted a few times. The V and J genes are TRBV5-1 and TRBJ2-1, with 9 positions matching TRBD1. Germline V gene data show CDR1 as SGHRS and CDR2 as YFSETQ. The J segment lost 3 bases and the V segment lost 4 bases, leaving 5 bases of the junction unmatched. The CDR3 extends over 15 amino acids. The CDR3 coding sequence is TGCGCCAGCAGCCGGGGACAGGGAATCTACAATGAGCAGTTCTTC. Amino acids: CASSRGQGIYNEQFF. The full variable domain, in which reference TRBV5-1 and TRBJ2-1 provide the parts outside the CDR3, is KAGVTQTPRYLIKTRGQQVTLSCSPISGHRSVSWYQQTPGQGLQFLFEYFSETQRNKGNFPGRFSGRQFSNSRSEMNVSTLELGDSALYLCASSRGQGIYNEQFFGPGTRLTVL.

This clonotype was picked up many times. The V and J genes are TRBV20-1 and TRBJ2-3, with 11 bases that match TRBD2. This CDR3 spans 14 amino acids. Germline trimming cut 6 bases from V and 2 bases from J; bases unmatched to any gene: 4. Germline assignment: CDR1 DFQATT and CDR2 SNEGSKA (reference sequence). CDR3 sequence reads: CSAVAGGNTDTQYF. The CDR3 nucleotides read TGCAGTGCGGTAGCGGGGGGGAACACAGATACGCAGTATTTT.

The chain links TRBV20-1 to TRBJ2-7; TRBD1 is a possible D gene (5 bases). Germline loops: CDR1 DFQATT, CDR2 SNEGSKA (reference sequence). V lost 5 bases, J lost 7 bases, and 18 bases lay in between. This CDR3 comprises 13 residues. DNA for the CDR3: TGCAGTGCTGAGAGAACAGGAATGAAGGAGCAGTACGTC. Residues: CSAERTGMKEQYV.

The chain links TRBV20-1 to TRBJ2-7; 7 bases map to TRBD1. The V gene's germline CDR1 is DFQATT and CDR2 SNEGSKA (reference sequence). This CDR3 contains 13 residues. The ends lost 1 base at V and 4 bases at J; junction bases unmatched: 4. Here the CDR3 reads CSARVGGQYEQYV. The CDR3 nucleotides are TGCAGTGCTAGAGTAGGGGGCCAGTACGAGCAGTACGTC.

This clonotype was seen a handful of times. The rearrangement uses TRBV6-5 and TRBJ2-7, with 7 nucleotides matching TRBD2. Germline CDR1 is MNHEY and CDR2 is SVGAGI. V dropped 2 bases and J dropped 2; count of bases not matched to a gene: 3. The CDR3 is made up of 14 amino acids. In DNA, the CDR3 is TGTGCCAGCAGTTACGCGGGAGCCCCCTACGAGCAGTACGTC. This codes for CASSYAGAPYEQYV.

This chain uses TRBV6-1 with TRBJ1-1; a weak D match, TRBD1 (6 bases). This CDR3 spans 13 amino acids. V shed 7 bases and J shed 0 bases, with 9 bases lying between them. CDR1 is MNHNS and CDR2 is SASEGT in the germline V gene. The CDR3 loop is CASTRTVNTEAFF. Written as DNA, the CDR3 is TGTGCCAGCACGCGGACAGTGAACACTGAAGCTTTCTTT.

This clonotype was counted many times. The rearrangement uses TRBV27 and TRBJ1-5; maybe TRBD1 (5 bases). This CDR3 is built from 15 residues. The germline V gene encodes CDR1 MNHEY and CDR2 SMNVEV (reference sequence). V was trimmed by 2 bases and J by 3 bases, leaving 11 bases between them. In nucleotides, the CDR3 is TGTGCCAGCAGTTTACTGGGGACGACCAATCAGCCCCAGCATTTT. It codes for CASSLLGTTNQPQHF.

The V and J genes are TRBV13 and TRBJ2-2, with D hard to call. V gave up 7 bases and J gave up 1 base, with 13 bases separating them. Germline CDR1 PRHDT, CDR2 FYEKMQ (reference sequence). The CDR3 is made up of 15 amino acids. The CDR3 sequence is CASTHLERNTGELFF. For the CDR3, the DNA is TGTGCCAGCACCCACCTGGAGAGGAACACCGGGGAGCTGTTTTTT.

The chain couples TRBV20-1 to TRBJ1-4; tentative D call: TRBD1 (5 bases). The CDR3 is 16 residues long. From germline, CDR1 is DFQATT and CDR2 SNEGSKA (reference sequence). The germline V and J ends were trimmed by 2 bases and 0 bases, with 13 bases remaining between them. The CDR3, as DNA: TGCAGTGCTAGACTCCTCCGAGGGGCAACTAATGAAAAACTGTTTTTT. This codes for CSARLLRGATNEKLFF.

The DNA for the CDR3 is TGCGCCAGCAGTGAGTCGCATAACACAGATACGCAGTATTTT. Its translation: CASSESHNTDTQYF. The chain recombines TRBV10-1 with TRBJ2-3; no clear D gene. CDR3 length: 14 residues. The V gene's germline CDR1 is WNHNN and CDR2 SYGVQD (reference sequence). The germline V and J ends were trimmed by 0 bases and 2 bases, with 6 bases remaining between them.

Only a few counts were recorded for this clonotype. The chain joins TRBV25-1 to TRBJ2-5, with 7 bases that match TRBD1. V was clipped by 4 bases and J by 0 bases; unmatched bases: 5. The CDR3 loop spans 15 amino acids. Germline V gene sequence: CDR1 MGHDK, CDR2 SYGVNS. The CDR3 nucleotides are TGTGCCAGCAGTGGCAGCAGGGGGAACCAAGAGACCCAGTACTTC. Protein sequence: CASSGSRGNQETQYF.

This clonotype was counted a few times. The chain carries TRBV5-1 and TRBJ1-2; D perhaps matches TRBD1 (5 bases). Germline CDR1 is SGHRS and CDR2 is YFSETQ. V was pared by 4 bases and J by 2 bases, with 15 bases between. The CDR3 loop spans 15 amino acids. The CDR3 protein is CASSHGLGGNYGYTF. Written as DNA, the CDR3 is TGCGCCAGCAGCCACGGACTGGGGGGGAACTATGGCTACACCTTC.

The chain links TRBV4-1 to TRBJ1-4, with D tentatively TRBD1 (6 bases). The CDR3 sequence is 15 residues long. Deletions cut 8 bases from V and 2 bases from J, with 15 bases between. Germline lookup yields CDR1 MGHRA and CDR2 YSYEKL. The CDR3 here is CASAKGGLTNEKLFF. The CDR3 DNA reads TGCGCCAGCGCGAAGGGGGGGTTGACTAATGAAAAACTGTTTTTT.

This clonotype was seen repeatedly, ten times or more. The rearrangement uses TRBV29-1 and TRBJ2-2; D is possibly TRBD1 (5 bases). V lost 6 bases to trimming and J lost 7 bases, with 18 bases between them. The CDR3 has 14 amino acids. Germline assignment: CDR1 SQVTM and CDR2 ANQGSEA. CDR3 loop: CSVTVARGHGELFF. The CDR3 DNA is TGCAGCGTGACCGTGGCTAGGGGTCACGGGGAGCTGTTTTTT.

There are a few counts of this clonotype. The DNA of the CDR3 is TGCAGTGCTGCGGGTACCGGGACCTACGAGCAGTACGTC. The encoded protein is CSAAGTGTYEQYV. The genes are TRBV20-1 and TRBJ2-7; TRBD2 is a possible D gene (5 bases). Germline V gene data show CDR1 as DFQATT and CDR2 as SNEGSKA (reference sequence). The length of the CDR3 is 13 residues. With 5 bases removed from V and 2 bases from J, the gap between germline ends came to 13 bases.

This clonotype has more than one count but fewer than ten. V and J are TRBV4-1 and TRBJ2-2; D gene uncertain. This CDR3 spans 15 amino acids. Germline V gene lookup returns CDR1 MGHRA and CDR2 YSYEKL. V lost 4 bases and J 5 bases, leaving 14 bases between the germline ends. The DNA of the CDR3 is TGCGCCAGCAGCCCGGCCGGTTATAAGACCGGGGAGCTGTTTTTT. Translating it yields CASSPAGYKTGELFF.

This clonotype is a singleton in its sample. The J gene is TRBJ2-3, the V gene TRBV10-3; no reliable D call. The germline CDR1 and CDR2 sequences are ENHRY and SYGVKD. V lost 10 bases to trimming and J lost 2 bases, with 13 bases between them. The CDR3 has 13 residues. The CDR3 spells CATRTEDTDTQYF. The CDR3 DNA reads TGTGCCACCCGGACGGAAGACACAGATACGCAGTATTTT.

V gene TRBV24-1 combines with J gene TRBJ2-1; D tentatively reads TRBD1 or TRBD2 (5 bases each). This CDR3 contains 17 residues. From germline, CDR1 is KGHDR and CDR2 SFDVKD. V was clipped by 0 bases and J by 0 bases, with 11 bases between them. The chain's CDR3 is CATSDLPGRSSYNEQFF. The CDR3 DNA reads TGTGCCACCAGTGATTTGCCGGGGCGCAGCTCCTACAATGAGCAGTTCTTC.

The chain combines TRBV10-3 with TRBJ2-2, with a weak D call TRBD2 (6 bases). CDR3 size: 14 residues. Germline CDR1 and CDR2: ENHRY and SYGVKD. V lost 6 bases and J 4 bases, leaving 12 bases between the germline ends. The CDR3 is CAISQAGLTGELFF. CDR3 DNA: TGTGCCATCAGCCAGGCGGGGCTCACCGGGGAGCTGTTTTTT.

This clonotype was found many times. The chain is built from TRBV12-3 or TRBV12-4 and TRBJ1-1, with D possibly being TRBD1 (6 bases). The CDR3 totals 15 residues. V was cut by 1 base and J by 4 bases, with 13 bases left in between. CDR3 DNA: TGTGCCAGCAGTTTAGAGGCAGGGGCCGGCACTGAAGCTTTCTTT. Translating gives CASSLEAGAGTEAFF.

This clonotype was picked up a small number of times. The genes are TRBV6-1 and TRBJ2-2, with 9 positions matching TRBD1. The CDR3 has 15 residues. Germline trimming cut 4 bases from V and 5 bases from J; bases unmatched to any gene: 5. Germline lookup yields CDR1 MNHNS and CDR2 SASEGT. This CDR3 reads CASSVGTGRTGELFF. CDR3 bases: TGTGCCAGCAGTGTTGGGACAGGGAGAACCGGGGAGCTGTTTTTT.

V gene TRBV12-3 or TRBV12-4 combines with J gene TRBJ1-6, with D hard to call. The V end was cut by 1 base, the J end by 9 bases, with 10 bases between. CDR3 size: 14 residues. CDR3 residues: CASSLGGNGSPLHF. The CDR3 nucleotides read TGTGCCAGCAGTTTAGGGGGAAACGGTTCACCCCTCCACTTT.